Presented here are 32 T cell receptor beta chains from one specimen sequenced in a study of a mutant IDH1 vaccine in newly diagnosed glioma. Regarding time point: week 23, last vaccination. The content of each vaccine dose was 300 ug of mutant IDH1 20-mer peptide, and topical imiquimod accompanied it. Using immunoSEQ multiplex PCR, the repertoire was profiled, and TCRdb retains in-frame clones only, with some absent. The sample lists tens of thousands of clones, approximately 89% seen once, with 0.77% in the top ten. No antigens are known for them. This specimen consisted of PBMCs, obtained from a glioma patient whose treatment included an IDH1 peptide vaccine. These receptors came from a woman aged 50 to 65 with glioma.

The chain links TRBV19 to TRBJ1-1; perhaps TRBD1 as D (6 bases). Germline lookup yields CDR1 LNHDA and CDR2 SQIVND (reference sequence). The CDR3 totals 18 residues. Trimming removed 1 base at V and 3 bases at J, with 21 bases between. CDR3 in DNA: TGTGCCAGTAGTATAGTGGGAGCGGATATACAGGGTGACACTGAAGCTTTCTTT. This encodes CASSIVGADIQGDTEAFF. The complete variable domain, with remaining parts taken from reference TRBV19 and TRBJ1-1, reads DGGITQSPKYLFRKEGQNVTLSCEQNLNHDAMYWYRQDPGQGLRLIYYSQIVNDFQKGDIAEGYSVSREKKESFPLTVTSAQKNPTAFYLCASSIVGADIQGDTEAFFGQGTRLTVV.

The chain has TRBV11-2 and TRBJ2-2; no definite D call. The V end was cut by 5 bases, the J end by 6 bases, with 13 bases between. The CDR3 extends over 14 amino acids. Germline V gene data show CDR1 as SGHAT and CDR2 as FQNNGV. The CDR3 here is CASSNIRGAGELFF. CDR3 DNA sequence: TGTGCCAGCAGCAACATCCGTGGGGCCGGGGAGCTGTTTTTT.

The rearrangement uses TRBV5-5 and TRBJ2-5, with D perhaps matching TRBD1 (6 bases). The CDR3 is 15 amino acids. Germline CDR1 SGHKS, CDR2 YYEKEE (reference sequence). V gave up 4 bases and J gave up 9 bases, with 22 bases separating them. The CDR3 sequence is CASSPAPGPRQAQYF. CDR3 DNA: TGTGCCAGCAGCCCCGCCCCGGGACCGAGACAGGCCCAGTACTTC. The whole variable domain, remainder taken from reference TRBV5-5 and TRBJ2-5, is DAGVTQSPTHLIKTRGQQVTLRCSPISGHKSVSWYQQVLGQGPQFIFQYYEKEERGRGNFPDRFSARQFPNYSSELNVNALLLGDSALYLCASSPAPGPRQAQYFGPGTRLLVL.

This clone appeared once. The chain's CDR3 is CASSEVAGALRDTQYF. CDR3 coding DNA: TGCGCCAGCAGTGAAGTAGCGGGTGCATTGAGGGATACGCAGTATTTT. The V gene is TRBV10-1, the J gene TRBJ2-3; TRBD2 matches at 7 bases. The CDR3 covers 16 residues. The germline V gene has CDR1 WNHNN and CDR2 SYGVQD (reference sequence). V gave up 3 bases and J gave up 6 bases; unmatched junction bases: 12.

The chain employs TRBV5-1 and TRBJ2-3; TRBD1 is a possible D gene (6 bases). Germline assignment: CDR1 SGHRS and CDR2 YFSETQ. Trimming stripped 4 bases from V and 3 bases from J, with 12 bases between. The CDR3 runs 14 residues. CDR3 coding DNA: TGCGCCAGCAGCGCCGGACAGAAGACAGATACGCAGTATTTT. This encodes CASSAGQKTDTQYF.

The chain is built from TRBV28 and TRBJ2-7; possibly TRBD2 for D (5 bases). Germline V gene data show CDR1 as MDHEN and CDR2 as SYDVKM. Trimming removed 2 bases from V and 2 bases from J, with 7 bases in between. The CDR3 extends over 13 amino acids. The CDR3 sequence is CASSLRGAYEQYF. CDR3 sequence (DNA): TGTGCCAGCAGTTTACGGGGTGCCTACGAGCAGTACTTC.

The rearrangement uses TRBV30 and TRBJ1-1; D gene ambiguous. There are 13 residues in the CDR3. V was shortened by 0 bases and J by 11 bases, with 16 bases between the two germline ends. Germline loops: CDR1 GTSNPN, CDR2 SVGIG (reference sequence). The chain's CDR3 is CAWSVGPSSEAFF. As DNA, the CDR3 is TGTGCCTGGAGTGTAGGACCCTCGTCCGAGGCTTTCTTT.

The chain is built from TRBV2 and TRBJ1-2, with D unresolved. V gave up 2 bases and J gave up 4 bases, with 8 bases separating them. The germline gives CDR1 SNHLY, CDR2 FYNNEI. CDR3 length: 13 residues. CDR3 nucleotides: TGTGCCAGCAGTGAACTGGCAAGCTATGGCTACACCTTC. Translation gives CASSELASYGYTF. The whole variable domain, filled in from reference TRBV2 and TRBJ1-2, reads EPEVTQTPSHQVTQMGQEVILRCVPISNHLYFYWYRQILGQKVEFLVSFYNNEISEKSEIFDDQFSVERPDGSNFTLKIRSTKLEDSAMYFCASSELASYGYTFGSGTRLTVV.

The chain joins TRBV30 to TRBJ1-3; TRBD1 might be the D (6 bases). Trimming took 3 bases from V and 6 from J, leaving 15 bases between them. The CDR3 extends over 14 amino acids. From germline, CDR1 is GTSNPN and CDR2 SVGIG (reference sequence). CDR3 DNA sequence: TGTGCCTGGAGGAGGACAGAATTTCTAAACACCATATATTTT. It specifies CAWRRTEFLNTIYF.

J is TRBJ1-4 and V is TRBV19; D not resolved. The CDR3 loop spans 15 amino acids. Germline CDR1 reads LNHDA; CDR2 reads SQIVND (reference sequence). With 5 bases removed from V and 5 bases from J, the gap between germline ends came to 15 bases. CDR3 protein: CASSGGRLRNEKLFF. CDR3 nucleotides: TGTGCCAGTAGTGGCGGAAGGCTGCGGAATGAAAAACTGTTTTTT.

The table lists this clone with a few counts. Sequence at one end of the junction differs from germline and may be a read error. This chain connects TRBV6-1 to TRBJ1-2, with unresolved D. CDR1 is MNHNS, CDR2 SASEGT, per germline. The CDR3 contains 11 residues. CDR3 bases: TGTGCCAGCAGTGAAGAGGTCCTAAGGAACTTC. It is translated as CASSEEVLRNF.

The chain joins TRBV5-1 to TRBJ1-1; D remains ambiguous. The CDR3 covers 15 residues. V lost 3 bases and J 4 bases, leaving 16 bases between the germline ends. The germline V gene has CDR1 SGHRS and CDR2 YFSETQ. Here the CDR3 reads CASSSFSLRSTEAFF. Here the CDR3 DNA reads TGCGCCAGCAGCTCCTTCAGCCTGAGGAGCACTGAAGCTTTCTTT.

This clone was seen once. J is TRBJ2-1 and V is TRBV18, with 7 bases aligning to TRBD1. CDR3 length: 14 residues. Germline V gene sequence: CDR1 KGHSH, CDR2 LQKENI. V trimming: 3 bases; J trimming: 8 bases; junction bases outside the gene matches: 7. The CDR3, as DNA: TGTGCCAGCTCACCCCGACAGGGCTCCCATGAGCAGTTCTTC. Amino acids: CASSPRQGSHEQFF.

The chain couples TRBV28 to TRBJ2-1; D unresolved. Germline-derived CDR1 and CDR2 are MDHEN and SYDVKM. The CDR3 runs 13 residues. Trimming cost V 8 bases and J 0 bases, with 8 bases left between them. The DNA of the CDR3 is TGTGCCAGCCTCTTTCTCTCCTACAATGAGCAGTTCTTC. It yields the protein CASLFLSYNEQFF.

This rearrangement joins TRBV28 to TRBJ2-7; 8 bases map to TRBD1. V lost 8 bases, J lost 7 bases, and 19 bases stayed unmatched. This CDR3 region has 16 residues. Looked up from germline, CDR1 is MDHEN and CDR2 is SYDVKM. The CDR3 loop is CASQGPGAGGEREQYF. DNA for the CDR3: TGTGCCAGCCAAGGACCCGGGGCAGGGGGCGAAAGGGAGCAGTACTTC.

The rearrangement uses TRBV19 and TRBJ2-7; D remains ambiguous. In germline, CDR1 is LNHDA, CDR2 SQIVND (reference sequence). Trimming removed 3 bases from V and 6 bases from J, with 12 bases in between. The CDR3 covers 13 residues. The CDR3 DNA follows: TGTGCCAGTAGTATTCATTGGCAGGCCGAGCAGTACTTC. Protein: CASSIHWQAEQYF.

This chain uses TRBV2 with TRBJ1-5; D gene ambiguous. The CDR3 totals 11 residues. With 7 bases removed from V and 9 bases from J, the gap between germline ends came to 10 bases. Looked up from germline, CDR1 is SNHLY and CDR2 is FYNNEI. The CDR3 DNA reads TGTGCCAGCAATAAGGAGGGGCCCCAGCATTTT. It translates to CASNKEGPQHF.

The chain uses TRBV7-9 and TRBJ2-7, with 7 bases identical to TRBD2. The CDR3 covers 17 residues. V lost 4 bases and J lost 0; bases outside the gene matches: 12. Germline V gives CDR1 SEHNR, CDR2 FQNEAQ (reference sequence). Here the CDR3 reads CASSSPIAGGSSYEQYF. The DNA for the CDR3 is TGTGCCAGCAGCTCCCCTATAGCGGGTGGGAGCTCCTACGAGCAGTACTTC. The variable domain in full, with the rest retrieved from reference TRBV7-9 and TRBJ2-7, is DTGVSQNPRHKITKRGQNVTFRCDPISEHNRLYWYRQTLGQGPEFLTYFQNEAQLEKSRLLSDRFSAERPKGSFSTLEIQRTEQGDSAMYLCASSSPIAGGSSYEQYFGPGTRLTVT.

V and J are TRBV21-1 and TRBJ2-1. TRBV21-1 has pseudogene status. This CDR3 spans 11 amino acids. The CDR3 is CASSKGNEQFF. Written as DNA, the CDR3 is TGTGCCAGCAGCAAGGGGAATGAGCAGTTCTTC.

The chain is built from TRBV28 and TRBJ2-5; TRBD2 aligns across 7 bases. J was trimmed by 4 bases and V by 6 bases; bases with no gene match: 11. The CDR3 is 15 amino acids. Per germline, CDR1 MDHEN and CDR2 SYDVKM. The CDR3 sequence is CASRQLARARETQYF. For the CDR3, the DNA is TGTGCCAGCAGACAACTAGCGCGTGCCCGAGAGACCCAGTACTTC.

CDR3 DNA: TGTGCCAGCAGCCTGGACAGATTATTCTATGGCTACACCTTC. Translating it yields CASSLDRLFYGYTF. The gene calls are TRBV28 and TRBJ1-2, with D tentatively TRBD1 (6 bases). The germline V and J ends were trimmed by 6 bases and 4 bases, with 15 bases remaining between them. CDR1 and CDR2 (germline): MDHEN, SYDVKM. The CDR3 sequence is 14 residues long.

The chain joins TRBV28 to TRBJ1-2, with D unresolved. The CDR3 contains 13 residues. The V and J ends lost 7 bases and 0 bases respectively, with 9 bases between them. The germline gives CDR1 MDHEN, CDR2 SYDVKM. CDR3 residues: CASTPAANYGYTF. CDR3 coding DNA: TGTGCCAGCACCCCGGCAGCTAACTATGGCTACACCTTC.

The CDR3 spells CASSLYRDGAYEQYF. The CDR3 DNA sequence: TGTGCCAGCAGCCTCTACCGGGACGGGGCCTACGAGCAGTACTTC. This chain links TRBV14 with TRBJ2-7; D may match TRBD1 or TRBD2 (5 bases each). The CDR3 runs 15 residues. The germline V gene encodes CDR1 SGHDN and CDR2 FVKESK. Trimming cost V 4 bases and J 2 bases, with 15 bases left between them.

This clone was picked up one time. J is TRBJ2-5 and V is TRBV30, with 9 bases fitting TRBD2. Judging by the DNA end, TRBJ2-7 fits better; the J call may be wrong. CDR1 GTSNPN and CDR2 SVGIG come from the germline V gene (reference sequence). This CDR3 has 20 residues. DNA of the CDR3: TGTGCCTGGAGTGCCCTCGTGGGGGTATTGGGGCGGGAGGGCCCCCTCGAGCAGTACTTC. Translating gives CAWSALVGVLGREGPLEQYF.

Comment on this clone: This sample includes further DNA sequences coding for the same CDR3. The chain recombines TRBV7-9 with TRBJ1-1; tentatively, D is TRBD1 (5 bases). Germline V lookup: CDR1 SEHNR, CDR2 FQNEAQ (reference sequence). The V gene lost 3 bases and the J gene lost 4 bases, with 9 bases spanning the gap. This CDR3 contains 13 residues. CDR3 sequence: CASSLDGGTEAFF. The CDR3 DNA reads as TGTGCCAGCAGCTTGGACGGGGGCACTGAAGCTTTCTTT.

This chain links TRBV5-6 with TRBJ1-1; 8 bases match TRBD1. The CDR3 is 15 residues long. Germline V gene sequence: CDR1 SGHDT, CDR2 YYEEEE. V shed 0 bases, J shed 4 bases, and the junction held 5 bases outside the gene matches. CDR3 DNA: TGTGCCAGCAGCTTGGGGACAGGGTTGGGCACTGAAGCTTTCTTT. The encoded protein is CASSLGTGLGTEAFF. The complete variable domain, with remaining parts taken from reference TRBV5-6 and TRBJ1-1, reads DAGVTQSPTHLIKTRGQQVTLRCSPKSGHDTVSWYQQALGQGPQFIFQYYEEEERQRGNFPDRFSGHQFPNYSSELNVNALLLGDSALYLCASSLGTGLGTEAFFGQGTRLTVV.

The chain has TRBV12-5 and TRBJ2-5; D unclear. The CDR3 is 13 amino acids. V gave up 4 bases and J gave up 2 bases, with 8 bases separating them. Germline V gene data show CDR1 as LGHNT and CDR2 as FRNRAP. The CDR3 DNA is TGTGCTAGTGGTTCGGGCCCGCAAGAGACCCAGTACTTC. Translation gives CASGSGPQETQYF.

The rearrangement links TRBV5-8 to TRBJ2-7; tentative D call: TRBD2 (7 bases). Between the trimmed V and J ends, which lost 3 bases and 3 bases, there was a span of 16 bases. Germline CDR1 SGHTS, CDR2 YDEGEE. This CDR3 has 15 residues. The CDR3, as DNA: TGTGCCAGCAGCTCCGCGGGGCGGGGGCTCTACGAGCAGTACTTC. This codes for CASSSAGRGLYEQYF.

CDR3 nucleotides: TGTGCCAGTAGTAGGACAGCCTGGGGGCAGCCCCAGCATTTT. Protein sequence: CASSRTAWGQPQHF. The V gene is TRBV19, the J gene TRBJ1-5; D perhaps matches TRBD1 (6 bases). Trimming removed 4 bases from V and 7 bases from J, with 14 bases in between. The CDR3 spans 14 residues. The germline V gene encodes CDR1 LNHDA and CDR2 SQIVND (reference sequence).

The chain is built from TRBV11-2 and TRBJ1-4, with D perhaps TRBD1 (5 bases). Germline values: CDR1 SGHAT, CDR2 FQNNGV. The CDR3 runs 18 residues. V was clipped by 6 bases and J by 0 bases, with 20 bases between them. The CDR3 region is CASRTGRRVWATNEKLFF. The CDR3 DNA reads TGTGCCAGCAGAACGGGACGGCGGGTATGGGCAACTAATGAAAAACTGTTTTTT.

The V call is TRBV10-1, the J call TRBJ2-7; 7 bases are shared with TRBD1. Trimming took 8 bases from V and 0 from J; bases not matched to a gene: 13. This CDR3 comprises 16 residues. CDR1 is WNHNN and CDR2 is SYGVQD in the germline V gene (reference sequence). The CDR3 loop is CASYYPLRQGSYEQYF. The CDR3, as DNA: TGCGCCAGCTATTACCCACTACGACAGGGCTCCTACGAGCAGTACTTC.

The chain couples TRBV28 to TRBJ2-1; D unresolved. Germline V lookup: CDR1 MDHEN, CDR2 SYDVKM. Trimming shortened V by 1 base and J by 7 bases, and 5 bases separated the two germline ends. CDR3 length: 12 residues. For the CDR3, the DNA is TGTGCCAGCAGTTTATTTCCTAATGAGCAGTTCTTC. This gives the protein CASSLFPNEQFF.